Listed below are T cell receptor beta chains from one sample, sequenced in a study of radiation and T cells in renal cell carcinoma. Repertoires were generated with immunoSEQ multiplex PCR, while TCRdb's copy carries only in-frame clones and drops some. This table has over 85,000 clones, about four fifths appearing once. The sequencing here drew on blood, taken from a patient whose treatment included radiotherapy and nephrectomy. The receptors were sampled from a man between 60 and 75 years old with renal cell carcinoma. Both conserved end residues are part of each CDR3. A D gene is named only where the DNA matches it firmly. Size is stated for part of the rows, as once, few or many counts, or as a class when the clone is expanded.

J gene: TRBJ1-1; clone size: -; V gene: TRBV7-2; D gene: -; CDR3 length: 15; CDR3 DNA: TGTGCCAGCAGCTTAGGCGATCGGCGGAACACTGAAGCTTTCTTT; CDR3 protein: CASSLGDRRNTEAFF
J gene: TRBJ2-6; clone size: -; V gene: TRBV4-1; D gene: -; CDR3 length: 18; CDR3 DNA: TGCGCCAGCAGCCCACAGGCCGACGGGGTACCTGGGGCCAACGTCCTGACTTTC; CDR3 protein: CASSPQADGVPGANVLTF
J gene: TRBJ1-5; clone size: -; V gene: TRBV4-3; D gene: TRBD1; CDR3 length: 15; CDR3 DNA: TGCGCCAGCAGCCGCCAGACAGGGATCAATCAGCCCCAGCATTTT; CDR3 protein: CASSRQTGINQPQHF
J gene: TRBJ1-5; clone size: once; V gene: TRBV5-5; D gene: TRBD1; CDR3 length: 15; CDR3 DNA: TGTGCCAGCAGGGCCGGGACAGAAAGCAATCAGCCCCAGCATTTT; CDR3 protein: CASRAGTESNQPQHF
J gene: TRBJ2-1; clone size: -; V gene: TRBV19; D gene: -; CDR3 length: 14; CDR3 DNA: TGTGCCAGTAGTATTTACGGACAGCCCAATGAGCAGTTCTTC; CDR3 protein: CASSIYGQPNEQFF
J gene: TRBJ2-7; clone size: -; V gene: TRBV21-1; D gene: -; CDR3 length: 18; CDR3 DNA: TGTGCCAGCAGCAGAGGGACCCCCTGCGGGCCCCTCTCCTACGAGCAGTACTTC; CDR3 protein: CASSRGTPCGPLSYEQYF
J gene: TRBJ1-2; clone size: -; V gene: TRBV5-4; D gene: -; CDR3 length: 15; CDR3 DNA: TGTGCCAGCAACCTGGGGGCCGGGAATAACTATGGCTACACCTTC; CDR3 protein: CASNLGAGNNYGYTF
J gene: TRBJ1-3; clone size: -; V gene: TRBV4-3; D gene: -; CDR3 length: 17; CDR3 DNA: TGCGCCAGCAGCCGCTCCCGGACCGACCCTAGATCCAACACCATATATTTT; CDR3 protein: CASSRSRTDPRSNTIYF
J gene: TRBJ2-7; clone size: -; V gene: TRBV2; D gene: TRBD1; CDR3 length: 12; CDR3 DNA: TGTGCCCCCCGGGACAGCCACTACGAGCAGTACTTC; CDR3 protein: CAPRDSHYEQYF
J gene: TRBJ2-7; clone size: -; V gene: TRBV10-2; D gene: -; CDR3 length: 13; CDR3 DNA: TGCGCCAGCAGTGAAGGACTAACCTACGAGCAGTACTTC; CDR3 protein: CASSEGLTYEQYF
J gene: TRBJ2-1; clone size: -; V gene: TRBV4-1; D gene: -; CDR3 length: 15; CDR3 DNA: TGCGCCAGCAGCCCCCTTAGCCGGGCCGTCAGTGAGCAGTTCTTC; CDR3 protein: CASSPLSRAVSEQFF
J gene: TRBJ1-1; clone size: -; V gene: TRBV29-1; D gene: -; CDR3 length: 11; CDR3 DNA: TGCAGCGTGGGGGCCAACACTGAAGCTTTCTTT; CDR3 protein: CSVGANTEAFF
J gene: TRBJ2-7; clone size: -; V gene: TRBV2; D gene: TRBD2; CDR3 length: 14; CDR3 DNA: TGTGCCCTGACTAGCGGGAGGGCCGGGCACGAGCAGTACTTC; CDR3 protein: CALTSGRAGHEQYF
J gene: TRBJ2-7; clone size: -; V gene: TRBV10-3; D gene: TRBD1; CDR3 length: 14; CDR3 DNA: TGTGCCATCACCCGAACAGGGGTCCCCTCCGAGCAGTACTTC; CDR3 protein: CAITRTGVPSEQYF
J gene: TRBJ2-5; clone size: -; V gene: TRBV7-2; D gene: -; CDR3 length: 14; CDR3 DNA: TGTGCCAGCAGCTTAGCTAGAGGGGGGGTAGAGCAGTACTTC; CDR3 protein: CASSLARGGVEQYF
J gene: TRBJ2-2; clone size: -; V gene: TRBV5-4; D gene: TRBD2; CDR3 length: 16; CDR3 DNA: TGTGCCAGCAGCCGGGGACTAGCGGGAGGTGGCGGGGAGCTGTTTTTT; CDR3 protein: CASSRGLAGGGGELFF
J gene: TRBJ2-1; clone size: -; V gene: TRBV7-3; D gene: TRBD2; CDR3 length: 16; CDR3 DNA: TGTGCCAGCAGCTTAACCGTGACGGGAGGGCCCGATGAGCAGTTCTTC; CDR3 protein: CASSLTVTGGPDEQFF